The 2 T cell receptor beta chains below come from one sample, sequenced in a study of blood T cell repertoires in COVID-19. The method was immunoSEQ multiplex PCR; TCRdb's version includes in-frame clones alone and lacks a portion of them. Of under 300,000 clones detected, around 89% appear once; the ten largest clones hold roughly 8.6%. Sequencing used PBMCs or T cells enriched from blood (not recorded which). All receptors come from a man aged 40-49 years who had recovered from COVID-19.

CDR3 amino acids: CASCSQTGSPLHF. Written as DNA, the CDR3 is TGTGCCAGCTGCTCCCAAACCGGTTCACCCCTCCACTTT. The chain combines TRBV19 with TRBJ1-6; no definite D call. The germline CDR1 and CDR2 sequences are LNHDA and SQIVND (reference sequence). Trimming took off 9 bases at V and 9 bases at J, with 15 bases between the two ends. The CDR3 spans 13 residues.

This chain connects TRBV11-2 to TRBJ1-1; D possibly corresponds to TRBD1 (6 bases). Per the germline V gene, CDR1 is SGHAT and CDR2 is FQNNGV. Trimming cost V 1 base and J 8 bases, with 17 bases left between them. The CDR3 covers 15 residues. The CDR3 sequence: CASSLARAGAEEAFF. The CDR3 region has the DNA TGTGCCAGCAGCTTAGCTCGGGCAGGGGCGGAGGAAGCTTTCTTT.